Given below is one TCR beta chain in context. It lacks a known antigen. No qualities accompany the bases; no much larger clone lies one base away. Trimming takes 3 bases off V and 5 bases off J; junction bases not matched to a gene: 4. The CDR3 sequence holds 15 residues, the cysteine and phenylalanine included. The entry retains the CDR3 DNA only, 45 bases that are in frame from base 1. Sequences MRHNA (CDR1) and SNTAGT (CDR2) are obtained from the germline V gene. Genomic DNA was isolated from the sorted cells so that the TCRbeta CDR3 region could be sequenced. The immunoSEQ Assay was used to sequence the TCRbeta CDR3 regions. TCRdb carries this immuneACCESS record with in-frame sequences only. Its versions omit some clonotypes, under half of them owing to an unresolved V gene in the studies checked, with the rest unexplained. The sample table records over 25,000 clones; around four fifths of these occur just once. Jointly, the top ten make up about 20% of the sample.

The trial excluded patients who had a history of autoimmune disease or were on systemic immunosuppression. Peripheral blood for TCR sequencing was drawn from every dose cohort at baseline, at cycle 4 day 1 and at cycle 7 day 1. The samples were drawn from a first-in-human, open-label, multicenter phase I dose-escalation trial of ivuxolimab. Adults with locally advanced or metastatic melanoma, renal cell carcinoma, hepatocellular carcinoma or head and neck squamous cell carcinoma were enrolled in the trial. Before TCR sequencing, CD4+ T cells and CD8+ T cells from peripheral blood were sorted into separate populations. This sample is part of a study of OX40 agonist ivuxolimab in advanced cancers. Turning to the overall study: Ivuxolimab was a fully human IgG2 agonistic monoclonal antibody targeting the costimulatory receptor OX40 (CD134). Partial responses occurred in three dose-escalation patients, of whom one had hepatocellular carcinoma and two had cutaneous melanoma. Intravenous ivuxolimab was administered to patients every 2 weeks at six dose levels: 0.01, 0.1, 0.3, 1.5, 3 and 10 mg/kg. Patients were allowed to have had prior anti-PD-1, anti-PD-L1 or anti-CTLA-4 therapy, and more than 35% of the dose-escalation patients had been treated with checkpoint inhibitors. The monotherapy dose-escalation portion (N ≈ 57 patients) of the phase I ivuxolimab trial is reported in the paper. In the dose-escalation cohort, over 65% of patients were male, and the mean age was roughly 60 years, with a range of about 23 to 90. Among the approximately 54 dose-escalation patients, around 20 had hepatocellular carcinoma, 15 or so melanoma, 9 renal cell carcinoma and 9 head and neck cancer. Peripheral TCRbeta sequencing was intended to test whether TCR sequence diversity was altered and clonal T-cell expansion was caused by ivuxolimab.

Study-wide conclusions, independent of this receptor: In partial responders in the 0.1-3.0 mg/kg groups, normalized peripheral clonal expansion was found to be among the lowest, especially among CD8+ T cells. Low levels of normalized T-cell clonal expansion were also seen in some nonresponding patients. At doses of 0.1 to 3.0 mg/kg, clonal expansion of both CD4+ and CD8+ blood T cells was observed from baseline to week 6. Which antigens the clonally expanded peripheral T cells were specific for was not determined. After ivuxolimab, more expanded clones were found on average in CD8+ T cells than in CD4+ T cells.

Recombination connected TRBV6-4 to TRBJ2-1, with 10 bases in between that match TRBD2. This clonotype originated in an adult with an advanced solid tumor such as melanoma, head and neck, liver or kidney cancer. This sample comprised CD4+ or CD8+ T cells sorted from blood, obtained in a trial of the OX40 agonist ivuxolimab. The CDR3 sequence is CASSEGAGGNNEQFF. DNA sequence: TGTGCCAGCAGTGAAGGAGCGGGAGGGAACAATGAGCAGTTCTTC.